This T cell receptor (beta chain) was sequenced in a study of blood T cells in healthy people across ages. Study conclusions and caveats: The study lacked donor CMV status, which possibly confounded expanded clonotype changes.

The germline V gene has CDR1 MNHEY and CDR2 SVGEGT. Trimming took 6 bases from V and 3 from J, leaving 21 bases between them. The CDR3 contains 17 residues. A J-beta primer mix and a sample-barcoded 5' primer were used in a second PCR of roughly 6 to 11 cycles. Samples each returned at least 3 million CDR3-containing paired-end reads. A single record per CDR3 protein comes from TCRdb applying MiXCR to the 5' RACE reads. The repertoire holds 1,500,000 or so distinct CDR3 sequences, with roughly two fifths as singletons. As for this clonotype: Its antigen is still unknown.

The source is a woman aged 18-29 years in good health. The chain has TRBV6-2 or TRBV6-3 and TRBJ2-1; TRBD2 might be the D (6 bases). Material: blood. CDR3 amino acids: CASSRPLATGFYNEQFF. In nucleotides, the CDR3 is TGTGCCAGCAGCCGACCCCTAGCGACGGGTTTCTACAATGAGCAGTTCTTC.